This T cell receptor beta chain emerged from a study of cytomegalovirus exposure and HLA in healthy donors. Study information: Previous work identified roughly 120 million unique TCR beta sequences from about 200 million T cells. Notes on the study in general: An analysis that came later showed most CMV-associated TCR beta chains appearing HLA-restricted. A previous analysis found most TCR beta V segments productive roughly 87% or roughly 30% of the time.

Concerning this clone itself: Its specificity is unknown.

J was trimmed by 8 bases and V by 0 bases; bases with no gene match: 8. This CDR3 is built from 16 residues. Germline V gives CDR1 SGHDT, CDR2 YYEEEE. The PCR made use of 60 Vbeta and 13 Jbeta primers. Generated by immunoSEQ multiplex PCR, the TCRdb table keeps only in-frame clones and is missing some. Of about 160,000 clones in the sample, about 75% were seen once. Specimen: PBMCs. This TCR was sampled from a woman between 45 and 65 years old in good health and CMV-seropositive. The chain carries TRBV5-6 and TRBJ2-5; 12 bases agree with TRBD2. The CDR3 loop is CASSLASGGDKSTQYF. For the CDR3, the DNA is TGTGCCAGCAGCTTGGCTAGCGGGGGGGACAAGAGCACCCAGTACTTC.